This T cell receptor (beta chain) was captured by sequencing in a study of identical twins. V was clipped by 8 bases and J by 4 bases; unmatched bases: 8. The CDR3 has 15 residues. Germline CDR1 MNHNS, CDR2 SASEGT. This clonotype has at least ten counts. TCRdb re-analysed the 5' RACE reads in MiXCR, keeping a single row per CDR3 protein. The sample has about 900,000 distinct CDR3 sequences; around 12% are singletons. This sample was shared with a second study, whose subject was yellow fever vaccine responses in identical twins.

This receptor was taken from a woman aged 18-29 years in good health. The chain couples TRBV6-1 to TRBJ2-1; TRBD2 agrees at 10 bases. The source material was PBMCs. CDR3 sequence (DNA): TGTGCCAGCCGAGGGGCTAGCGGGGGATACAATGAGCAGTTCTTC. It translates to CASRGASGGYNEQFF.